This is a list of T cell receptor beta chains from one sample in a study of T cell clonotyping in hematopoietic cell transplantation. Sequencing was performed with immunoSEQ multiplex PCR; in TCRdb, only in-frame clones are kept and a portion is missing. The sample holds about 45,000 clones; roughly 80% are singletons and the top ten take roughly 5.5%. The sequences come from peripheral blood mononuclear cells, collected before stem cell transplant. The origin of the receptors is a man in his 60s with myelodysplastic syndrome. Some clones in this sample may be carry-over from other donors' samples. The CDR3 runs from the conserved cysteine through the conserved F or W. D genes are given only for firm matches. Only part of the rows carry a size: once, few, many, or a class if the clone is expanded.

d_gene,abundance,j_gene,v_gene,CDR3aa,CDR3nt
TRBD1,once,TRBJ2-7,TRBV7-2,CASSFDRERTYEQYF,TGTGCCAGCAGCTTCGACAGGGAGCGTACCTACGAGCAGTACTTC
TRBD2,-,TRBJ2-1,TRBV5-1,CASSLDASGGANEQFF,TGCGCCAGCAGCTTGGATGCTAGCGGGGGGGCCAATGAGCAGTTCTTC
-,-,TRBJ2-1,TRBV5-6,CASSFKRIDNEQFF,TGTGCCAGCAGCTTTAAGAGGATTGACAATGAGCAGTTCTTC
-,-,TRBJ1-4,TRBV4-1,CASSQEQGPLFF,TGCGCCAGCAGCCAAGAGCAGGGACCACTGTTTTTT
-,-,TRBJ2-1,TRBV14,CASSRPWGEQFF,TGTGCCAGCAGCCGTCCCTGGGGTGAGCAGTTCTTC
TRBD1,-,TRBJ1-2,TRBV7-2,CASSLWGQGKGYTF,TGTGCCAGCAGCTTATGGGGACAGGGGAAGGGCTACACCTTC
-,few,TRBJ2-2,TRBV19,CASSSQRTGELFF,TGTGCCAGTAGCTCTCAGCGGACCGGGGAGCTGTTTTTT
TRBD1,once,TRBJ1-2,TRBV9,CASSAMDRAHGYTF,TGTGCCAGCAGCGCTATGGACAGGGCCCATGGCTACACCTTC
-,-,TRBJ1-5,TRBV7-6,CASSLNMDQPQHF,TGTGCCAGCAGCTTAAATATGGATCAGCCCCAGCATTTT
-,-,TRBJ2-2,TRBV6-5,CASSTRQGGTGELFF,TGTGCCAGCAGCACCCGACAGGGAGGCACCGGGGAGCTGTTTTTT
-,-,TRBJ1-1,TRBV10-3,CAISVGLNTEAFF,TGTGCCATCAGTGTAGGATTGAACACTGAAGCTTTCTTT
TRBD1,-,TRBJ1-2,TRBV7-2,CASSSQTGDHGYTF,TGTGCCAGCAGCTCTCAAACAGGGGACCATGGCTACACCTTC
-,-,TRBJ2-2,TRBV15,CATSRKGAGSNGELFF,TGTGCCACCAGCAGAAAAGGGGCAGGGTCTAACGGGGAGCTGTTTTTT
-,-,TRBJ1-5,TRBV7-2,CASSLEGGASNQPQHF,TGTGCCAGCAGCTTAGAGGGGGGGGCCAGCAATCAGCCCCAGCATTTT
-,-,TRBJ1-2,TRBV27,CASALLALGQNYGYTF,TGTGCCAGCGCACTTTTAGCCCTTGGGCAAAACTATGGCTACACCTTC
-,few,TRBJ2-2,TRBV7-2,CASSFDLGTGELFF,TGTGCCAGCAGCTTTGATCTTGGCACCGGGGAGCTGTTTTTT
-,-,TRBJ1-2,TRBV5-6,CASGPVVPSNYGYTF,TGTGCCAGCGGACCGGTGGTCCCCTCTAACTATGGCTACACCTTC
TRBD1,-,TRBJ1-5,TRBV30,CAWSRDRDQPQHF,TGTGCCTGGAGCCGAGACAGGGATCAGCCCCAGCATTTT
TRBD1,-,TRBJ1-4,TRBV10-2,CASSELMTGGGKLFF,TGCGCCAGCAGTGAGTTGATGACAGGGGGCGGGAAACTGTTTTTT
-,-,TRBJ2-2,TRBV7-6,CASSPGGFGTGELFF,TGTGCCAGCAGCCCGGGGGGCTTTGGCACCGGGGAGCTGTTTTTT
-,once,TRBJ1-2,TRBV19,CASREDSLFYGYTF,TGTGCCAGTAGGGAGGACAGCCTATTCTATGGCTACACCTTT
TRBD1,few,TRBJ2-1,TRBV11-1,CASSQDRGLYNEQFF,TGTGCCAGCAGCCAGGACAGGGGCCTCTACAATGAGCAGTTCTTC
-,-,TRBJ2-1,TRBV7-8,CASSLASSRNEQFF,TGTGCCAGCAGCTTAGCCTCCTCCAGAAATGAGCAGTTCTTC
-,-,TRBJ1-1,TRBV28,CASSLLGEPEAFF,TGTGCCAGCAGTTTATTGGGAGAGCCTGAAGCTTTCTTT